Listed below are T cell receptor beta chains from one sample, sequenced in a study of blood T cells in healthy people across ages. TCRdb called the 5' RACE reads again in MiXCR, with one record for every CDR3 protein. The sample lists hundreds of thousands of distinct CDR3 sequences, roughly three fifths occurring once. Sequenced input: blood. Receptor source: a man aged 40-49 years in good health. Each CDR3 is given with its conserved first and last residue.

TRBV20-1	TRBJ2-3	CSASSQNTDTQYF
TRBV6-1	TRBJ1-1	CASSEEGHAATEAFF
TRBV29-1	TRBJ2-7	CSVRRTGSYEQYF
TRBV5-6	TRBJ2-7	CASSKTSGRSHEQYF
TRBV3-1	.	CASSQGTDLLGTQYF
TRBV6-6	TRBJ1-5	CASNPGDQPQHF
TRBV5-1	TRBJ2-2	CATTPGDHTGELFF
TRBV24-1	TRBJ2-3	CATSEGYSEQYF
TRBV7-2	TRBJ2-7	CASSSAPTLISGSSYEQYF
TRBV20-1	TRBJ1-5	CSARGWNGDQPQHF
TRBV5-5	TRBJ2-6	CASSFTGGELSGANVLTF
TRBV20-1	TRBJ2-7	CSAREESYEQYF
TRBV6-5	TRBJ1-2	CASSPSRRNGYTF
TRBV10-3	TRBJ2-5	CAISEAVTQYF
TRBV25-1	TRBJ2-5	CASSALTFQETQYF
TRBV15	TRBJ2-3	CATSPSATGDTQYF
TRBV2	TRBJ2-4	CASKAAEQGIQYF
TRBV3-1	TRBJ2-4	CASSQDGGMGKNIQYF
TRBV6-2/TRBV6-3	TRBJ1-5	CASSYEGGRNQPQHF
TRBV2	TRBJ2-3	CACSGGAYDTQYF
TRBV7-2	TRBJ2-4	CASSPRTINIQYF
TRBV9	.	CASSVERGGNIQYF
TRBV6-2/TRBV6-3	TRBJ2-7	CASSHDSKAYYEQYF
TRBV20-1	TRBJ1-2	CSAGREIDGYTF
TRBV2	TRBJ1-1	CASGQIVIMNTEAFF
TRBV2	TRBJ2-5	CASSDSLAGETQYF
TRBV6-1	TRBJ2-5	CASSEGREQPRTQETQYF
TRBV28	TRBJ2-1	CASSVLLGTPDNEQFF
TRBV29-1	TRBJ2-7	CSVAGGGILYEQYF
TRBV10-3	TRBJ2-3	CAISKGLAGSADTQYF
TRBV13	TRBJ2-1	CASSPTGTGAVSYNEQFF
TRBV7-3	TRBJ1-2	CASSLSQGHGYTF
TRBV27	TRBJ2-1	CASSVSSGAYNEQFF
TRBV3-1	TRBJ2-1	CASTLAGETPRNEQFF
TRBV24-1	TRBJ2-7	CATSGGASGSYEQYF
TRBV4-2	TRBJ2-7	CASSQDSGSSYEQYF
TRBV27	TRBJ2-1	CASSSSRGLAGGLPINEQFF
TRBV20-1	TRBJ2-3	CSAGLTQGAYTQYF
TRBV4-3	TRBJ1-2	CASSQDDRGGYTF
TRBV28	TRBJ1-5	CASSPWGENQPQHF
TRBV3-1	TRBJ1-5	CASSQAPDQPQHF
TRBV25-1	TRBJ1-6	CASRQPGTGNSPLHF
TRBV29-1	.	CSVKKQGTAGHEQYF
TRBV6-5	TRBJ1-2	CASKKDSLFNYGYTF
TRBV4-1	TRBJ2-7	CASRDLRSYEQYF
TRBV6-5	TRBJ1-1	CASSDAGAGTEAFF
TRBV20-1	TRBJ1-1	CSASVGKNTEAFF